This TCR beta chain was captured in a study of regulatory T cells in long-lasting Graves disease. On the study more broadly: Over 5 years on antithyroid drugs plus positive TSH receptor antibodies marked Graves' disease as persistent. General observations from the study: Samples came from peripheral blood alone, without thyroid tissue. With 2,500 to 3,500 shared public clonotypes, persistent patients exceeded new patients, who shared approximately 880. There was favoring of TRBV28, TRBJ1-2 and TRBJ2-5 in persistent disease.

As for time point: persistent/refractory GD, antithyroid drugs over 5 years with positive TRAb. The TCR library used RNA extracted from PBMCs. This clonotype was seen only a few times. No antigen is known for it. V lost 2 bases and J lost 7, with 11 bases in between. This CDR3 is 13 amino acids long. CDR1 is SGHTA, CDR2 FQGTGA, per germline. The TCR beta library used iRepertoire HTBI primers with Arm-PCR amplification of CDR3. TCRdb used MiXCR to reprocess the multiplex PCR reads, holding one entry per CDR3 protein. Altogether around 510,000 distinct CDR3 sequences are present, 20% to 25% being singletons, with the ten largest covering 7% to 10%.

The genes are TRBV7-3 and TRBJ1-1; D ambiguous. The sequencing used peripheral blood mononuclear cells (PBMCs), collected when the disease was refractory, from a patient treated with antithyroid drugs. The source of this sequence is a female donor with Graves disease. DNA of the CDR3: TGTGCCAGCAGCTTACAGCATGCGGGTGAAGCTTTCTTT. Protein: CASSLQHAGEAFF.